Shown below are 28 T cell receptor beta chains from a single sample sequenced in a study of T cells in Graves' hyperthyroidism and ophthalmopathy. Amplification of TCR beta CDR3 regions was performed using RNA transcripts as template. An initial round of RT-PCR targeting the TCR CDR3 relied on the HTBI primer set. Via MiXCR, TCRdb re-called the multiplex PCR reads, giving one row per CDR3 protein. This sample has over 400,000 distinct CDR3 sequences, with about 22% found just once. Sequenced sample: blood. These receptors all come from a woman in her seventies with Graves' ophthalmopathy.

This clonotype has just a few counts. The chain joins TRBV5-1 to TRBJ2-1, with TRBD2 identical over 7 bases. V was clipped by 4 bases and J by 2 bases; unmatched bases: 9. This CDR3 has 16 amino acids. The V gene's germline CDR1 is SGHRS and CDR2 YFSETQ. The CDR3, as DNA: TGCGCCAGCAGCGGCGGGAGCGTCGGGGCCTACAATGAGCAGTTCTTC. It codes for CASSGGSVGAYNEQFF.

The V gene is TRBV20-1, the J gene TRBJ2-5, with 9 bases identical to TRBD2. Per germline, CDR1 DFQATT and CDR2 SNEGSKA (reference sequence). The CDR3 contains 13 residues. The V and J ends lost 5 bases and 2 bases, in that order; junction bases with no gene match: 3. CDR3 sequence: CSAPTSGQETQYF. CDR3 nucleotide sequence: TGCAGTGCTCCGACTAGCGGACAAGAGACCCAGTACTTC.

This clonotype was seen a handful of times. The CDR3 reads CATLDRTYEQYF. CDR3 coding DNA: TGTGCCACCCTAGACAGAACCTACGAGCAGTACTTC. This chain joins TRBV25-1 and TRBJ2-7; D is possibly TRBD1 (5 bases). The ends were cut back, 10 bases at V and 2 bases at J, with 12 bases in the middle. The V gene's germline CDR1 is MGHDK and CDR2 SYGVNS. The CDR3 sequence is 12 residues long.

V and J are TRBV27 and TRBJ2-1, with 8 bases aligning to TRBD2. The J segment lost 5 bases and the V segment lost 0 bases, leaving 9 bases of the junction unmatched. CDR1 MNHEY and CDR2 SMNVEV come from the germline V gene (reference sequence). The CDR3 has 17 residues. This CDR3 is CASSLSGSGSFDNEQFF. The CDR3 nucleotides are TGTGCCAGCAGTTTATCGGGGAGCGGGAGTTTCGACAATGAGCAGTTCTTC.

This clonotype was observed many times. This sequence joins TRBV11-2 and TRBJ1-2, with no clear D. This CDR3 has 16 amino acids. Trimming stripped 5 bases from V and 1 base from J, with 17 bases between. Germline V gene lookup returns CDR1 SGHAT and CDR2 FQNNGV. The CDR3 spells CASSRLSKALNYGYTF. The CDR3 DNA follows: TGTGCCAGCAGCCGTTTGAGTAAGGCACTTAACTATGGCTACACCTTC.

The chain employs TRBV9 and TRBJ1-3; D unresolved. V was cut by 2 bases and J by 0 bases, with 9 bases left in between. This CDR3 comprises 15 residues. Per the germline V gene, CDR1 is SGDLS and CDR2 is YYNGEE. Here the CDR3 reads CASSVTQRSGNTIYF. Here the CDR3 DNA reads TGTGCCAGCAGCGTGACACAGCGCTCTGGAAACACCATATATTTT.

On this clonotype itself: The CDR3 does not close with the conserved phenylalanine or tryptophan, likely indicating a read error. V gene TRBV11-2 combines with J gene TRBJ1-6, with TRBD1 identical over 10 bases. The length of the CDR3 is 15 residues. Germline loops: CDR1 SGHAT, CDR2 FQNNGV. V was pared by 4 bases and J by 6 bases, with 3 bases of the junction left unmatched. CDR3 protein: CASSSWTGGNSPLHL. The CDR3 nucleotides read TGTGCCAGCAGCTCGTGGACAGGGGGTAATTCACCCCTCCACCTT.

This clonotype was detected many times. The rearrangement links TRBV30 to TRBJ1-2, with D possibly matching TRBD1 (5 bases). This CDR3 region has 12 residues. Trimming took 0 bases from V and 7 from J, leaving 9 bases between them. CDR1 is GTSNPN and CDR2 is SVGIG in the germline V gene (reference sequence). The CDR3, as DNA: TGTGCCTGGAGTGTAACCAGGGCTGGCTACACCTTC. It yields the protein CAWSVTRAGYTF.

This clonotype was seen a handful of times. The DNA for the CDR3 is TGTGCCAGCAGCTTGGGCCGTTTCCGAGCGCGGGATGAGCAGTTCTTC. It translates to CASSLGRFRARDEQFF. The chain has TRBV7-2 and TRBJ2-1; perhaps TRBD2 as D (5 bases). This CDR3 contains 16 residues. Germline-derived CDR1 and CDR2 are SGHTA and FQGNSA. V gave up 3 bases and J gave up 8 bases, with 20 bases separating them.

This clonotype was seen ten or more times. The chain has TRBV11-3 and TRBJ2-1, with D tentatively TRBD1 (5 bases). With 2 bases removed from V and 8 bases from J, the gap between germline ends came to 13 bases. Looked up from germline, CDR1 is SGHNT and CDR2 is YENEEA. This CDR3 has 14 amino acids. The CDR3 reads CASSLRAGNHEQFF. CDR3 in DNA: TGTGCCAGCAGCTTAAGGGCAGGGAACCATGAGCAGTTCTTC.

The chain combines TRBV5-1 with TRBJ1-1, with a possible D match to TRBD1 (6 bases). Deletions cut 2 bases from V and 4 bases from J, with 15 bases between. Germline lookup yields CDR1 SGHRS and CDR2 YFSETQ. The CDR3 is made up of 15 amino acids. This CDR3 reads CASSFIRGLGTEAFF. The CDR3 DNA sequence: TGCGCCAGCAGCTTTATCAGGGGTCTGGGCACTGAAGCTTTCTTT.

This sequence joins TRBV7-9 and TRBJ1-2; D possibly corresponds to TRBD1 (5 bases). There are 16 residues in the CDR3. V lost 6 bases and J lost 1, with 18 bases in between. Germline lookup yields CDR1 SEHNR and CDR2 FQNEAQ (reference sequence). CDR3 loop: CASRDDGTRNNYGYTF. CDR3 DNA sequence: TGTGCCAGCAGGGATGACGGGACTCGGAATAACTATGGCTACACCTTC.

The chain couples TRBV28 to TRBJ2-7; TRBD2 matches at 8 bases. CDR1 is MDHEN, CDR2 SYDVKM, per germline. V lost 8 bases, J lost 6 bases, and 12 bases stayed unmatched. The CDR3 has 14 residues. In DNA, the CDR3 is TGTGCCAGCGCGGGGGCGGGGGGAGCTTCCGAGCAGTACTTC. As protein: CASAGAGGASEQYF.

In the case of this clonotype: It is likely a read error, because the conserved phenylalanine at the end of the CDR3 is missing. V usage is TRBV10-3 and J usage is TRBJ2-3; 12 bases match TRBD2. CDR3 length: 18 amino acids. Germline V CDR1 and CDR2: ENHRY, SYGVKD. The junction had 11 bases not matched to a gene; V was cut back by 7 bases and J by 0 bases. CDR3 nucleotide sequence: TGTGCCATCACGGCACGGACTAGCGGGATGTCTAGCACAGATACGCAGTATATT. Amino acid sequence: CAITARTSGMSSTDTQYI.

This chain links TRBV29-1 with TRBJ2-1; 9 nucleotides match TRBD2. Germline CDR1 reads SQVTM; CDR2 reads ANQGSEA. Trimming at V came to 1 base and at J to 10 bases, leaving 14 bases not matched to a gene. The CDR3 is made up of 16 amino acids. CDR3 sequence reads: CSVEVTRGSGSREQFF. The CDR3 nucleotides read TGCAGCGTTGAAGTTACCCGGGGTAGCGGGAGTCGAGAGCAGTTCTTC.

Ten or more counts support this clonotype. The chain is built from TRBV7-3 and TRBJ2-1; TRBD2 matches at 9 bases. Losses at the gene ends were 0 bases for V and 7 bases for J; bases not matched to a gene: 4. This CDR3 has 15 amino acids. Germline-derived CDR1 and CDR2 are SGHTA and FQGTGA. This chain's CDR3 is CASSLTWREGNEQFF. The CDR3 bases are TGTGCCAGCAGCTTAACTTGGCGGGAGGGGAATGAGCAGTTCTTC.

The table lists this clonotype with many counts. DNA for the CDR3: TGTGCCAGCACCGGGACAGGGTCCCCTAATAACTATGGCTACACCTTC. The encoded protein is CASTGTGSPNNYGYTF. The rearrangement joins TRBV12-3 or TRBV12-4 to TRBJ1-2, with 9 bases identical to TRBD1. J was trimmed by 1 base and V by 7 bases; bases with no gene match: 10. This CDR3 has 16 amino acids.

The rearrangement joins TRBV9 to TRBJ1-2; tentatively, D is TRBD1 (5 bases). Trimming removed 2 bases from V and 1 base from J, with 12 bases in between. This CDR3 is 15 amino acids long. Germline lookup yields CDR1 SGDLS and CDR2 YYNGEE. The CDR3 DNA is TGTGCCAGCAGCGTTACTACGGGACTTAACTATGGCTACACCTTC. It encodes CASSVTTGLNYGYTF. The full variable domain, completed using reference TRBV9 and TRBJ1-2, is DSGVTQTPKHLITATGQRVTLRCSPRSGDLSVYWYQQSLDQGLQFLIQYYNGEERAKGNILERFSAQQFPDLHSELNLSSLELGDSALYFCASSVTTGLNYGYTFGSGTRLTVV.

This clonotype was picked up many times. This chain links TRBV7-2 with TRBJ2-2; TRBD2 agrees at 7 bases. V gave up 10 bases and J gave up 0 bases; unmatched junction bases: 8. The germline V gene encodes CDR1 SGHTA and CDR2 FQGNSA. There are 15 residues in the CDR3. The CDR3 DNA follows: TGTGCCACCGCTTGGGCGGGGGCGAACACCGGGGAGCTGTTTTTT. Encoded protein: CATAWAGANTGELFF.

This clonotype was observed many times. The V and J genes are TRBV28 and TRBJ2-1; D unclear. The CDR3 loop spans 16 amino acids. Per the germline V gene, CDR1 is MDHEN and CDR2 is SYDVKM. V lost 2 bases to trimming and J lost 0 bases, with 11 bases between them. The CDR3 DNA sequence: TGTGCCAGCAGTTTACTCGCCTATTACTCCTACAATGAGCAGTTCTTC. Its protein is CASSLLAYYSYNEQFF.

The chain uses TRBV5-1 and TRBJ2-5; 8 nucleotides agree with TRBD2. The length of the CDR3 is 15 residues. V shed 0 bases and J 5 bases; nucleotides not matched to a gene: 6. Germline values: CDR1 SGHRS, CDR2 YFSETQ. The CDR3 sequence is CASSLDGGRLETQYF. DNA of the CDR3: TGCGCCAGCAGCTTGGACGGCGGGAGGTTGGAGACCCAGTACTTC. The full variable domain, with the rest looked up from reference TRBV5-1 and TRBJ2-5, is KAGVTQTPRYLIKTRGQQVTLSCSPISGHRSVSWYQQTPGQGLQFLFEYFSETQRNKGNFPGRFSGRQFSNSRSEMNVSTLELGDSALYLCASSLDGGRLETQYFGPGTRLLVL.

This clonotype was seen only a few times. The V call is TRBV6-2 or TRBV6-3, the J call TRBJ1-2; a weak D match, TRBD1 (5 bases). Trimming removed 10 bases from V and 2 bases from J, with 14 bases in between. Looked up from germline, CDR1 is MNHEY and CDR2 is SVGEGT. CDR3 size: 13 residues. The CDR3, as DNA: TGTGCCACTTCGACAGTGTTGAACTATGGCTACACCTTC. This codes for CATSTVLNYGYTF.

This clonotype was counted only a few times. The chain links TRBV4-1 to TRBJ1-6, with D possibly being TRBD1 (5 bases). Germline CDR1 is MGHRA and CDR2 is YSYEKL. V lost 0 bases, J lost 9 bases, and 18 bases lay in between. The CDR3 covers 17 residues. The CDR3 loop is CASSQEDPGTRGSPLHF. CDR3 coding DNA: TGCGCCAGCAGCCAAGAGGACCCCGGGACGAGGGGTTCACCCCTCCACTTT.

The J gene is TRBJ2-3, the V gene TRBV9; possibly TRBD1 for D (6 bases). This CDR3 is built from 13 residues. V gave up 3 bases and J gave up 3 bases, with 8 bases separating them. The V gene's germline CDR1 is SGDLS and CDR2 YYNGEE. CDR3 region: CASSATGTDTQYF. The DNA for the CDR3 is TGTGCCAGCAGCGCCACAGGGACAGATACGCAGTATTTT.

The chain recombines TRBV12-3 or TRBV12-4 with TRBJ2-5; a possible D gene is TRBD2 (5 bases). V was trimmed by 3 bases and J by 5 bases, leaving 16 bases between them. The CDR3 loop spans 15 amino acids. CDR3: CASSFAGRSYETQYF. The CDR3 DNA follows: TGTGCCAGCAGTTTCGCTGGGAGATCATATGAGACCCAGTACTTC.

V usage is TRBV9 and J usage is TRBJ1-1; D gene uncertain. Deletions cut 1 base from V and 5 bases from J, with 9 bases between. CDR1 is SGDLS, CDR2 YYNGEE, per germline. The CDR3 has 13 residues. The CDR3 region has the DNA TGTGCCAGCAGCGTAAACTTAGGGACTGAAGCTTTCTTT. Its protein is CASSVNLGTEAFF. Full variable domain (outside the CDR3, taken from reference TRBV9 and TRBJ1-1): DSGVTQTPKHLITATGQRVTLRCSPRSGDLSVYWYQQSLDQGLQFLIQYYNGEERAKGNILERFSAQQFPDLHSELNLSSLELGDSALYFCASSVNLGTEAFFGQGTRLTVV.

This clonotype showed up just a few times. The DNA is omitted, as the CDR3 cannot be located on it reliably, and the CDR3 follows TCRdb's listing. The V gene is TRBV24-1, the J gene TRBJ2-2; the listed D gene, TRBD1, was not tested against the DNA. Including both end residues, the CDR3 is 19 amino acids long. The V gene's germline CDR1 is KGHDR and CDR2 SFDVKD. CDR3 sequence reads: CATSDCWVGERWAPGSCFF.

This clonotype was counted at least ten times. V is TRBV7-2 and J is TRBJ2-3, with TRBD1 matching over 11 bases. Unmatched junction bases numbered 4, after V lost 6 bases and J lost 2 bases. The length of the CDR3 is 15 residues. Germline V gives CDR1 SGHTA, CDR2 FQGNSA. CDR3 protein: CASRLDRGPTDTQYF. CDR3 nucleotide sequence: TGTGCCAGCAGATTGGACAGGGGGCCCACAGATACGCAGTATTTT.